This T cell receptor (beta chain) was identified in a study of shared clonotypes between healthy human individuals (TCRdb year 2020). Background for the entire study: The cohort included three men and a couple of women between 18 and 49 years of age. Per donor, leukapheresis produced somewhere between about 0.8 and 9 billion PBMCs. For each donor, three plates each were used for CD4 naive and CD4 memory, two plates were used for CD8 naive, and one plate was used for CD8 memory. The study deeply sequenced blood TCR repertoires of about 5 healthy adults to estimate repertoire size and the extent of clonotype sharing between individuals. Libraries were prepared and TCR repertoires were sequenced by different laboratories using diverse techniques, in order to increase sequencing depth and limit assay-specific biases.

Overall study outcomes, separate from this receptor: Based on pairwise subsampling, the degree of clonotype sharing among donors was expected to be affected by sequencing depth. Only blood was sampled, and tissue TCR repertoires likely differ from those in blood. Sharing across a few donors was observed for approximately 4.6% of naive CD4, over 3% of naive CD8, 2% to 2.5% of memory CD4, and roughly 0.4% of memory CD8 clonotypes. Because the study included only a small number of donors, the genetic and exposure-history diversity represented was limited. Compared with non-shared clonotypes, clonotypes shared by all four sorted-subset donors had higher generation probabilities. Incomplete sequencing was indicated by rarefaction of sorted-subset datasets, despite the large sequencing depth. Naive subsets generally had larger estimated clonotype richness than memory subsets.

The donors were healthy, HIV-negative adults who had no recently reported acute infections or vaccinations. Every donor was a Caucasian adult living in Nashville, Tennessee, USA. CD4+ T cells were enriched through magnetic negative selection, after which naive cells were positively selected on CD45RA and the remaining negative fraction served as the memory subset. Blood was obtained by leukapheresis, after which PBMCs were separated by Ficoll-Histopaque density gradient centrifugation and cryopreserved in liquid nitrogen vapor phase. Purity and quantity of every magnetically sorted T cell population were checked by analytical flow cytometry. Genomic DNA was isolated from every sorted fraction and measured by UV absorbance on a Nanodrop 2000c. Worth noting for this clone: Its specific antigen is unknown. Base qualities were left out, and no much larger clone turns up one base away.

The CDR3 numbers 15 residues from cysteine through phenylalanine. Only CDR3 DNA remains: 45 bases, in frame from the first base. CDR1 and CDR2 (LNHNV, YYDKDF) derive from the germline V gene (reference sequence). The V end gives up 5 bases and the J end 6 bases, leaving 4 bases in the junction not matched to a gene. Using the deep immunoSEQ assay, TCR CDR3 regions were amplified from genomic DNA by multiplex PCR. Extracted genomic DNA from each cell subset was distributed evenly across all wells of several immunoSEQ 96-well plates, and each plate was treated as a replicate. Each replicate PCR for sorted subsets received about 180 ng genomic DNA, equal to 30,000 or so T cell genomes. The purified libraries were quantified using a Qubit 3.0 fluorometer, sized with a Bioanalyzer 2100, and then quantified again using the KAPA Library Quantification kit. Each immunoSEQ 96-well plate was sequenced on its own single-read 150-cycle Illumina NextSeq 550 flow cell. The published analysis was carried out like this. Because the immunoSEQ output held only junctional sequences and lacked quality scores, the filtering could not match the filtering applied to full-length reads. Sequences were annotated with PyIR, a Python wrapper for IgBLAST v1.9, and V/J genes and CDR3 were assigned using IMGT germline references. Reads were removed for weak V/J assignments (E-value above 1e-6), missing CDR3, stop codons, out-of-frame junctions, or ambiguous translated residues. A V3J clonotype was defined by an identical inferred V gene, J gene, and CDR3 amino acid sequence. Percentage overlap between repertoires was computed as shared unique clonotypes divided by the size of the smaller repertoire. Repertoire richness was assessed with RTK rarefaction, the Chao1 estimator, and Recon v2.1 estimates of unobserved clonotypes. Generation probabilities were computed with OLGA for all TCRbeta clonotypes obtained by the gDNA method from several donors. TCRdb obtained this table from immuneACCESS and retained in-frame rearrangements with V and J assigned. These tables miss some clones; where compared with another copy, unresolved V genes account for less than half of the shortfall, and the remainder is unexplained. For V, J and clone size, that table is used; D and trimming come from the DNA. In all, the sample holds about 1 million clones, and around 82% of those were seen once. 0.5% to 0.6% of the sample is held by the ten biggest clonotypes.

The sample consisted of memory CD4+ T cells from PBMCs. The cell subset or site label here, explained by the study, means: CD45RA-negative fraction. The sequence derives from a man in his late teens or twenties in good health. Some clones in this sample may be carry-over from other donors' samples. The sequence links TRBV15 to TRBJ2-1, with 13 junctional bases fitting TRBD2. The DNA sequence follows: TGTGCCACCAGCGTCGGACTAGCGGGAGTCAATGAGCAGTTCTTC. It translates as CATSVGLAGVNEQFF.